This entry lists 6 T cell receptor beta chains sequenced from one sample in a study of response to subunit inactivated influenza vaccine. TCRdb re-called the RT-PCR reads through MiXCR, storing one row per CDR3 protein. The table records around 750,000 distinct CDR3 sequences, about 20% of them present only once. The sample here was PBMCs from blood, taken roughly 5 days after vaccination. The receptors shown here come from a man aged 50 to 60 who received an inactivated influenza vaccine.

The chain employs TRBV12-3 or TRBV12-4 and TRBJ1-2; D unclear. V was cut by 5 bases and J by 0 bases, with 13 bases left in between. This CDR3 contains 15 residues. The CDR3 DNA follows: TGTGCCAGCAGTCCTCCGGCCGGGGCTAACTATGGCTACACCTTC. Translation gives CASSPPAGANYGYTF.

The chain combines TRBV4-1 with TRBJ1-2; D gene uncertain. The germline CDR1 and CDR2 sequences are MGHRA and YSYEKL. V gave up 0 bases and J gave up 3 bases, with 11 bases separating them. The length of the CDR3 is 15 residues. As DNA, the CDR3 is TGCGCCAGCAGCCAAGATTCTTCTCGCGACTATGGCTACACCTTC. Protein sequence: CASSQDSSRDYGYTF.

The chain employs TRBV7-3 and TRBJ2-2; D is perhaps TRBD1 or TRBD2 (5 bases each). V was clipped by 5 bases and J by 3 bases, with 22 bases between them. This CDR3 has 18 residues. Germline CDR1 reads SGHTA; CDR2 reads FQGTGA. CDR3 residues: CASSPRGFGAPYTGELFF. The CDR3 DNA reads as TGTGCCAGCAGCCCAAGAGGTTTCGGGGCCCCTTACACCGGGGAGCTGTTTTTT.

This clonotype has just a few counts. The V gene is TRBV6-1, the J gene TRBJ1-6, with D possibly being TRBD1 (5 bases). Trimming left V 4 bases short and J 7 bases short, with 8 bases between. The CDR3 sequence is 13 residues long. CDR1 is MNHNS and CDR2 is SASEGT in the germline V gene. CDR3 loop: CASSGGGNSPLHF. The CDR3 DNA sequence: TGTGCCAGCAGTGGGGGGGGGAATTCACCCCTCCACTTT.

The chain carries TRBV3-1 and TRBJ2-6; D may match TRBD1 or TRBD2 (5 bases each). Between the trimmed V and J ends, which lost 2 bases and 0 bases, there was a span of 14 bases. The CDR3 is 18 residues long. In germline, CDR1 is LGHDT, CDR2 YNNKEL (reference sequence). The CDR3 reads CASSQWGTSHSGANVLTF. The CDR3 region has the DNA TGTGCCAGCAGCCAATGGGGGACGTCCCACTCTGGGGCCAACGTCCTGACTTTC.

The V and J genes are TRBV12-3 or TRBV12-4 and TRBJ2-3; no definite D call. The V and J ends lost 4 bases and 6 bases respectively, with 11 bases between them. The CDR3 loop spans 13 amino acids. The CDR3: CASSSLFSDTQYF. The CDR3 region has the DNA TGTGCCAGCAGTTCCCTCTTCTCGGATACGCAGTATTTT.